A single sample gave rise to the 30 T cell receptor beta chains below, sequenced in a study of identifying expanded T cells in peripheral blood. Clones were read by immunoSEQ multiplex PCR, and TCRdb kept only the in-frame ones, dropping some. The table has around 95,000 clones, 75% to 90% seen once. The source material was blood. The receptors here all came from a person aged 18 to 70 in good health.

The chain links TRBV2 to TRBJ1-2; perhaps TRBD1 as D (6 bases). This CDR3 is 13 amino acids long. Germline CDR1 and CDR2: SNHLY and FYNNEI. V was shortened by 6 bases and J by 8 bases, with 16 bases between the two germline ends. CDR3 protein: CASRTGLTRGYTF. As DNA, the CDR3 is TGTGCCAGCAGGACAGGCCTAACCAGGGGCTACACCTTC.

Comment on this clone: At one end the junction does not follow the germline gene, possibly because of a read error. V gene TRBV18 combines with J gene TRBJ2-3; D is undetermined. The CDR3 runs to 12 residues. The germline gives CDR1 KGHSH, CDR2 LQKENI. The CDR3 region has the DNA TGTGCCAGCTCTCCACACACAGATACGCAGTATTTT. Its protein product is CASSPHTDTQYF.

As DNA, the CDR3 is TGTGCCAGCAGCGACAGACTAGCCAGCGCAGATACGCAGTATTTT. It is translated as CASSDRLASADTQYF. The V gene is TRBV4-2, the J gene TRBJ2-3, with TRBD2 identical over 7 bases. CDR1 and CDR2 from the germline V gene are LGHNA and YNFKEQ. V was pared by 5 bases and J by 4 bases, with 9 bases of the junction left unmatched. The CDR3 totals 15 residues.

The chain employs TRBV5-1 and TRBJ2-7, with TRBD2 identical over 7 bases. Germline V gene lookup returns CDR1 SGHRS and CDR2 YFSETQ. The CDR3 contains 15 residues. V shed 8 bases and J 3 bases; nucleotides not matched to a gene: 14. Written as DNA, the CDR3 is TGCGCCAGTAAGCTAGGGTTCGGGGGGTTCTACGAGCAGTACTTC. This codes for CASKLGFGGFYEQYF.

The rearrangement links TRBV5-1 to TRBJ2-1; 7 nucleotides match TRBD2. The V segment lost 0 bases and the J segment 5 bases; nucleotides outside the gene matches: 2. Germline V gene data show CDR1 as SGHRS and CDR2 as YFSETQ. This CDR3 is built from 14 residues. CDR3 amino acids: CASSLGAGDNEQFF. DNA for the CDR3: TGCGCCAGCAGCTTGGGGGCGGGGGACAATGAGCAGTTCTTC.

The chain links TRBV5-6 to TRBJ2-5; D is uncertain. V was trimmed by 0 bases and J by 2 bases, leaving 5 bases between them. The CDR3 totals 13 residues. In germline, CDR1 is SGHDT, CDR2 YYEEEE. The CDR3, as DNA: TGTGCCAGCAGCTTGGGGGGTCAAGAGACCCAGTACTTC. Translating gives CASSLGGQETQYF. The variable domain in full, completed from reference TRBV5-6 and TRBJ2-5, reads DAGVTQSPTHLIKTRGQQVTLRCSPKSGHDTVSWYQQALGQGPQFIFQYYEEEERQRGNFPDRFSGHQFPNYSSELNVNALLLGDSALYLCASSLGGQETQYFGPGTRLLVL.

The chain combines TRBV7-9 with TRBJ2-1, with 10 bases identical to TRBD2. The ends lost 4 bases at V and 9 bases at J; junction bases unmatched: 15. The CDR3 contains 17 residues. Germline CDR1 and CDR2: SEHNR and FQNEAQ (reference sequence). In nucleotides, the CDR3 is TGTGCCAGCAGCTCAAGGGCTGGGACTAGCGAGTTTACTGAGCAGTTCTTC. Its translation is CASSSRAGTSEFTEQFF.

This chain uses TRBV6-1 with TRBJ1-6; 7 bases fit TRBD1. The CDR3 consists of 15 residues. V shed 6 bases and J 10 bases; nucleotides not matched to a gene: 12. Germline CDR1 reads MNHNS; CDR2 reads SASEGT. CDR3 DNA sequence: TGTGCCAGCAGAGCGGGCACAGGGGTTGGCTCACCCCTCCACTTT. Its protein product is CASRAGTGVGSPLHF.

This chain connects TRBV7-9 to TRBJ1-2, with D unclear. The germline V gene encodes CDR1 SEHNR and CDR2 FQNEAQ (reference sequence). The V end lost 4 bases, the J end lost 8 bases, and 14 bases lay between the germline ends. The CDR3 length is 13 residues. The CDR3 protein is CASSSENLGGYTF. The CDR3, as DNA: TGTGCCAGCAGCTCCGAAAATTTAGGGGGCTACACCTTC.

The chain carries TRBV9 and TRBJ2-1, with 10 nucleotides matching TRBD2. With 0 bases clipped from V and 0 bases from J, the junction kept 6 bases outside the gene matches. The CDR3 length is 18 residues. CDR1 is SGDLS, CDR2 YYNGEE, per germline. As DNA, the CDR3 is TGTGCCAGCAGCGTAGCCCTAGCGGGAGTGGGCTCCTACAATGAGCAGTTCTTC. Its protein is CASSVALAGVGSYNEQFF.

This clone occurred once. The chain uses TRBV5-5 and TRBJ2-5; 8 bases line up with TRBD2. This CDR3 has 15 amino acids. Germline V gene data show CDR1 as SGHKS and CDR2 as YYEKEE (reference sequence). V was pared by 0 bases and J by 5 bases, with 6 bases of the junction left unmatched. The CDR3 protein is CASSLVSGGGETQYF. Written as DNA, the CDR3 is TGTGCCAGCAGCTTGGTATCTGGCGGGGGGGAGACCCAGTACTTC.

The chain is built from TRBV30 and TRBJ2-5, with D perhaps TRBD1 or TRBD2 (6 bases each). V lost 4 bases to trimming and J lost 4 bases, with 13 bases between them. Per the germline V gene, CDR1 is GTSNPN and CDR2 is SVGIG (reference sequence). The CDR3 consists of 13 residues. The CDR3 DNA follows: TGTGCCTGGAATGGGGGGCCGGGAGAGACCCAGTACTTC. Translating gives CAWNGGPGETQYF.

The chain joins TRBV5-1 to TRBJ2-5, with no clear D. Trimming took off 2 bases at V and 5 bases at J, with 7 bases between the two ends. Germline CDR1 reads SGHRS; CDR2 reads YFSETQ. The length of the CDR3 is 12 residues. The CDR3 DNA reads as TGCGCCAGCAGCTTTAACTCGGAGACCCAGTACTTC. It specifies CASSFNSETQYF.

The chain links TRBV5-1 to TRBJ2-7, with 8 bases that match TRBD2. The CDR3 consists of 15 residues. V was clipped by 2 bases and J by 6 bases; unmatched bases: 10. The V gene's germline CDR1 is SGHRS and CDR2 YFSETQ. In DNA, the CDR3 is TGCGCCAGCAGCTTTGATGGGTCCGGGAGGGTCGAGCAGTACTTC. Translating gives CASSFDGSGRVEQYF.

The chain joins TRBV6-1 to TRBJ1-1, with 7 bases aligning to TRBD1. Germline V gives CDR1 MNHNS, CDR2 SASEGT. J lost 1 base, V lost 4 bases, and 6 bases had no gene match. The CDR3 covers 15 residues. The CDR3 DNA follows: TGTGCCAGCAGTGGGGGAGGGGGCCCGAACACTGAAGCTTTCTTT. Protein product: CASSGGGGPNTEAFF.

CDR3 nucleotide sequence: TGTGCCAGCAGCGGGACAGGAGAGATGAACACTGAAGCTTTCTTT. Protein: CASSGTGEMNTEAFF. The rearrangement joins TRBV6-5 to TRBJ1-1; 8 bases fit TRBD1. Germline V gives CDR1 MNHEY, CDR2 SVGAGI. The CDR3 runs 15 residues. J gave up 0 bases and V 6 bases, and 6 bases lay outside the gene matches.

This chain joins TRBV6-5 and TRBJ2-7; TRBD1 agrees at 7 bases. CDR1 and CDR2 (germline): MNHEY, SVGAGI. The trim removed 8 bases at V and 6 bases at J, leaving 13 bases unmatched. The CDR3 contains 14 residues. The CDR3 region has the DNA TGTGCCAGCCGAATCGGGACAGCAGTTAGCGAGCAGTACTTC. It encodes CASRIGTAVSEQYF.

The chain recombines TRBV5-1 with TRBJ2-5; 8 bases align to TRBD2. The CDR3 is 14 amino acids. Trimming removed 0 bases from V and 4 bases from J; junction bases left unmatched: 2. Germline values: CDR1 SGHRS, CDR2 YFSETQ. CDR3 amino acids: CASSLGTSPETQYF. The CDR3 region has the DNA TGCGCCAGCAGCTTGGGGACTAGCCCAGAGACCCAGTACTTC.

The chain recombines TRBV28 with TRBJ1-1; TRBD1 is a possible D gene (6 bases). The CDR3 has 15 amino acids. Germline V gives CDR1 MDHEN, CDR2 SYDVKM. V was cut by 4 bases and J by 5 bases, with 17 bases left in between. The CDR3 DNA reads as TGTGCCAGCAGTTCCCCTAGGGGGGTCCGGACTGAAGCTTTCTTT. Translation: CASSSPRGVRTEAFF.

This clone was detected a few times. The gene calls are TRBV9 and TRBJ2-1; D might be TRBD1 (5 bases). The V end lost 3 bases, the J end lost 7 bases, and 14 bases lay between the germline ends. Germline lookup yields CDR1 SGDLS and CDR2 YYNGEE. The CDR3 covers 14 residues. CDR3 bases: TGTGCCAGCAGCGCCCTAAACAGGCCGAATGAGCAGTTCTTC. Its translation: CASSALNRPNEQFF.

This clone was observed once. The rearrangement links TRBV4-1 to TRBJ1-5; no clear D gene. The CDR3 runs to 15 residues. In germline, CDR1 is MGHRA, CDR2 YSYEKL. The germline V and J ends were trimmed by 3 bases and 4 bases, with 13 bases remaining between them. The CDR3 is CASSHLRVPNQPQHF. The CDR3, as DNA: TGCGCCAGCAGCCACCTCCGGGTCCCAAATCAGCCCCAGCATTTT.

The chain is built from TRBV4-1 and TRBJ1-3; D not resolved. This CDR3 comprises 14 residues. CDR1 and CDR2 from the germline V gene are MGHRA and YSYEKL. Trimming pared 3 bases from V and 2 bases from J, leaving 8 bases between. This CDR3 reads CASSQARTGNTIYF. CDR3 nucleotides: TGCGCCAGCAGCCAGGCCCGAACTGGAAACACCATATATTTT.

The chain joins TRBV12-5 to TRBJ2-2; D gene unclear. Deletions cut 2 bases from V and 1 base from J, with 2 bases between. From germline, CDR1 is LGHNT and CDR2 FRNRAP. The CDR3 is 13 residues long. The CDR3 sequence is CASGLLNTGELFF. In DNA, the CDR3 is TGTGCTAGTGGTTTGTTGAACACCGGGGAGCTGTTTTTT. The whole variable domain, filled in from reference TRBV12-5 and TRBJ2-2, reads DARVTQTPRHKVTEMGQEVTMRCQPILGHNTVFWYRQTMMQGLELLAYFRNRAPLDDSGMPKDRFSAEMPDATLATLKIQPSEPRDSAVYFCASGLLNTGELFFGEGSRLTVL.

The chain combines TRBV9 with TRBJ2-7; D is undetermined. This CDR3 comprises 14 residues. Trimming cost V 4 bases and J 1 base, with 12 bases left between them. The germline CDR1 and CDR2 sequences are SGDLS and YYNGEE. The CDR3 DNA is TGTGCCAGCAGCCCCCATGTCGGATCCTACGAGCAGTACTTC. Its protein is CASSPHVGSYEQYF.

This clone turned up a few times. The chain uses TRBV2 and TRBJ1-5, with D maybe TRBD1 (5 bases). Between the trimmed V and J ends, which lost 5 bases and 0 bases, there was a span of 14 bases. The CDR3 has 16 residues. CDR1 and CDR2 (germline): SNHLY, FYNNEI. The CDR3 sequence: CASSWGGPYSNQPQHF. The CDR3 coding sequence is TGTGCCAGCAGTTGGGGCGGACCATATAGCAATCAGCCCCAGCATTTT.

This clone was observed a handful of times. This chain links TRBV7-9 with TRBJ2-7; no reliable D call. Trimming stripped 1 base from V and 5 bases from J, with 3 bases between. Germline lookup yields CDR1 SEHNR and CDR2 FQNEAQ (reference sequence). The CDR3 spans 11 residues. CDR3 sequence: CASSLGDEQYF. DNA of the CDR3: TGTGCCAGCAGCTTAGGGGACGAGCAGTACTTC.

The chain couples TRBV7-2 to TRBJ2-2; no definite D call. The V gene lost 1 base and the J gene lost 1 base, with 7 bases spanning the gap. The CDR3 is 15 amino acids. In germline, CDR1 is SGHTA, CDR2 FQGNSA. CDR3 sequence (DNA): TGTGCCAGCAGCTTAGGACTGGGGAACACCGGGGAGCTGTTTTTT. It translates to CASSLGLGNTGELFF.

V is TRBV10-3 and J is TRBJ2-5; possible D gene TRBD2, 6 bases. From germline, CDR1 is ENHRY and CDR2 SYGVKD. V was shortened by 2 bases and J by 5 bases, with 12 bases between the two germline ends. CDR3 size: 14 residues. The CDR3 loop is CAISEARAGETQYF. The CDR3, as DNA: TGTGCCATCAGTGAGGCTAGGGCGGGGGAGACCCAGTACTTC.

This chain connects TRBV5-5 to TRBJ1-1, with D uncertain. V dropped 4 bases and J dropped 11 bases, with 21 bases sitting between them. Germline V gene sequence: CDR1 SGHKS, CDR2 YYEKEE (reference sequence). The CDR3 loop spans 14 amino acids. CDR3 DNA: TGTGCCAGCAGCCGCACGACAAATCTGGCCGTTGCTTTCTTT. Translated: CASSRTTNLAVAFF.

The chain has TRBV6-5 and TRBJ1-1, with D perhaps TRBD1 (6 bases). CDR1 and CDR2 (germline): MNHEY, SVGAGI. Trimming stripped 5 bases from V and 6 bases from J, with 19 bases between. The CDR3 runs 15 residues. In nucleotides, the CDR3 is TGTGCCAGCAGTGCCCGGGACAATGGGCTTCCTGAAGCTTTCTTT. Translation gives CASSARDNGLPEAFF.